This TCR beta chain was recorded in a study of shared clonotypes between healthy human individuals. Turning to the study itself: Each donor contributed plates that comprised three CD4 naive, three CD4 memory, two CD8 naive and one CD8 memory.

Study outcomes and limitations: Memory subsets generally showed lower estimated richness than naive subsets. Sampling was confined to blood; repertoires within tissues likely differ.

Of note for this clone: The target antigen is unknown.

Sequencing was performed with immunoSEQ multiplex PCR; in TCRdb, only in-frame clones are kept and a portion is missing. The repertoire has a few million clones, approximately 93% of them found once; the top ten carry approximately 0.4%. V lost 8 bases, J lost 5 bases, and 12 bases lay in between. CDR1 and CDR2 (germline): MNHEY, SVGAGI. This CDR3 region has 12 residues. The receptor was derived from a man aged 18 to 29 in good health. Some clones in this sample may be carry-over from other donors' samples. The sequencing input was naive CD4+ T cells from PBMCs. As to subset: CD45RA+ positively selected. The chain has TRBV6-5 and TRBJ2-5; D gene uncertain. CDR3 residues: CASGPFGETQYF. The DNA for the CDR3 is TGTGCCAGCGGGCCCTTTGGGGAGACCCAGTACTTC.